One sample yielded the 15 T cell receptor beta chains listed below, sequenced in a study of blood T cell repertoires in COVID-19. The table came from immunoSEQ multiplex PCR; TCRdb's copy has only in-frame clones and leaves some out. Of a few hundred thousand clones listed, 80% to 90% are singletons. Material for sequencing was PBMCs or T cells enriched from blood (not recorded which). The receptors were gathered from a woman aged 30 to 39 who had recovered from COVID-19.

The chain employs TRBV28 and TRBJ2-1; 11 bases align to TRBD1. The CDR3 has 17 residues. Germline V CDR1 and CDR2: MDHEN, SYDVKM. Losses at the gene ends were 2 bases for V and 4 bases for J; bases not matched to a gene: 7. The CDR3 spells CASSLHTGQGEYNEQFF. For the CDR3, the DNA is TGTGCCAGCAGTTTACACACGGGACAGGGGGAATACAATGAGCAGTTCTTC.

The chain employs TRBV11-2 and TRBJ1-2; weak D call: TRBD1 (6 bases). The ends were cut back, 11 bases at V and 6 bases at J, with 19 bases in the middle. Germline V gene data show CDR1 as SGHAT and CDR2 as FQNNGV. The CDR3 totals 13 residues. As DNA, the CDR3 is TGTGCCTTCAACCCCTGGGCAGGGGATGGCTACACCTTC. Its protein product is CAFNPWAGDGYTF. The full variable domain, in which reference TRBV11-2 and TRBJ1-2 provide the parts outside the CDR3, is EAGVAQSPRYKIIEKRQSVAFWCNPISGHATLYWYQQILGQGPKLLIQFQNNGVVDDSQLPKDRFSAERLKGVDSTLKIQPAKLEDSAVYLCAFNPWAGDGYTFGSGTRLTVV.

In the case of this clone: At one end, the junction sequence differs from germline, possibly due to a read error. This chain uses TRBV28 with TRBJ2-5, with D unclear. This CDR3 contains 15 residues. Germline CDR1 and CDR2: MDHEN and SYDVKM. DNA of the CDR3: TGTGCCAGCAGTTTACCCCGCCGTTCGTCAGAGACTCAGTACTTC. Translation: CASSLPRRSSETQYF.

The chain uses TRBV6-6 and TRBJ1-2; 8 bases align to TRBD1. V trimming: 6 bases; J trimming: 2 bases; junction bases outside the gene matches: 8. The CDR3 is 15 residues long. The germline V gene encodes CDR1 MNHNY and CDR2 SVGAGI (reference sequence). This chain's CDR3 is CASRQYRGENYGYTF. The CDR3, as DNA: TGTGCCAGCAGGCAATACAGGGGGGAAAACTATGGCTACACCTTC.

V gene TRBV4-1 combines with J gene TRBJ1-5, with D tentatively TRBD1 (6 bases). Germline V CDR1 and CDR2: MGHRA, YSYEKL. This CDR3 spans 17 amino acids. Between the trimmed V and J ends, which lost 0 bases and 5 bases, there was a span of 17 bases. CDR3 in DNA: TGCGCCAGCAGCCAAGATCAACGGCAGGGGAGAGATCAGCCCCAGCATTTT. This encodes CASSQDQRQGRDQPQHF.

The chain joins TRBV18 to TRBJ2-5; tentative D call: TRBD2 (5 bases). The germline V gene encodes CDR1 KGHSH and CDR2 LQKENI. CDR3 size: 13 residues. V shed 6 bases and J shed 5 bases, with 13 bases lying between them. The CDR3 spells CASSQGSRETQYF. CDR3 coding DNA: TGTGCCAGCTCCCAAGGGAGCCGGGAGACCCAGTACTTC.

The rearrangement links TRBV25-1 to TRBJ1-4; D unclear. Trimming left V 4 bases short and J 4 bases short, with 7 bases between. There are 13 residues in the CDR3. The V gene's germline CDR1 is MGHDK and CDR2 SYGVNS. The CDR3 loop is CASSGGLNEKLFF. CDR3 in DNA: TGTGCCAGCAGTGGCGGACTTAATGAAAAACTGTTTTTT.

CDR3 region: CASNPRGVNEQFF. DNA for the CDR3: TGTGCCAGCAACCCCAGGGGAGTTAATGAGCAGTTCTTC. V usage is TRBV7-6 and J usage is TRBJ2-1, with a weak D call TRBD1 (6 bases). Germline CDR1 SGHVS, CDR2 FNYEAQ. V was trimmed by 7 bases and J by 7 bases, leaving 14 bases between them. CDR3 size: 13 residues. Using reference TRBV7-6 and TRBJ2-1 for the parts outside the CDR3, the full variable domain is GAGVSQSPRYKVTKRGQDVALRCDPISGHVSLYWYRQALGQGPEFLTYFNYEAQQDKSGLPNDRFSAERPEGSISTLTIQRTEQRDSAMYRCASNPRGVNEQFFGPGTRLTVL.

The V call is TRBV10-2, the J call TRBJ1-2; TRBD1 agrees at 8 bases. After removal of 0 bases from V and 5 bases from J, the junction contained 5 bases not matched to a gene. The CDR3 extends over 15 amino acids. CDR1 and CDR2 from the germline V gene are WSHSY and SAAADI. The CDR3 protein is CASSESNRGGYGYTF. CDR3 DNA sequence: TGCGCCAGCAGTGAGTCGAACAGGGGGGGATATGGCTACACCTTC.

This clone was seen more than once but under ten times. The chain employs TRBV15 and TRBJ2-3; 12 nucleotides agree with TRBD1. The germline gives CDR1 LNHNV, CDR2 YYDKDF (reference sequence). The length of the CDR3 is 16 residues. With V trimmed by 0 bases and J by 7 bases, 5 bases remained unmatched. The CDR3 DNA follows: TGTGCCACCAGCAGAGAGAGGGGACAGGGGGCTAATACGCAGTATTTT. It encodes CATSRERGQGANTQYF.

This clone was recorded once. The CDR3 protein is CAWSVPGGSQPQHF. In DNA, the CDR3 is TGTGCCTGGAGTGTACCGGGGGGAAGTCAGCCCCAGCATTTT. V gene TRBV30 combines with J gene TRBJ1-5; possibly TRBD1 for D (5 bases). V dropped 0 bases and J dropped 6 bases, with 12 bases sitting between them. There are 14 residues in the CDR3. CDR1 and CDR2 from the germline V gene are GTSNPN and SVGIG (reference sequence).

The V call is TRBV12-2, the J call TRBJ1-5; the table's D call TRBD1 went unverified against the DNA. TRBV12-2 is deemed a pseudogene. There are 14 residues in the CDR3. CDR3 region: CASRPKNKNQPQHF. The CDR3, as DNA: TGTGCAAGTCGCCCGAAAAACAAGAATCAGCCCCAGCATTTT.

V is TRBV9 and J is TRBJ2-3; tentatively, D is TRBD1 (5 bases). The CDR3 totals 14 residues. Trimming removed 3 bases from V and 9 bases from J, with 17 bases in between. Germline V CDR1 and CDR2: SGDLS, YYNGEE. CDR3 amino acids: CASSAPGNIDTQYF. The CDR3 bases are TGTGCCAGCAGCGCCCCAGGGAATATTGACACGCAGTATTTT.

The rearrangement joins TRBV6-5 to TRBJ2-2, with D unresolved. CDR3 size: 16 residues. The ends were cut back, 0 bases at V and 1 base at J, with 9 bases in the middle. CDR1 is MNHEY and CDR2 is SVGAGI in the germline V gene. The CDR3 DNA reads TGTGCCAGCAGTTACTCGCGACGGAGGAACACCGGGGAGCTGTTTTTT. It specifies CASSYSRRRNTGELFF.

This clone was seen a few times. This chain connects TRBV28 to TRBJ1-2; D is perhaps TRBD1 (6 bases). There are 15 residues in the CDR3. In germline, CDR1 is MDHEN, CDR2 SYDVKM. V was cut by 4 bases and J by 4 bases, with 16 bases left in between. CDR3 coding DNA: TGTGCCAGCAGTTCCGGGACACCCCATTCCTATGGCTACACCTTC. Residues: CASSSGTPHSYGYTF.